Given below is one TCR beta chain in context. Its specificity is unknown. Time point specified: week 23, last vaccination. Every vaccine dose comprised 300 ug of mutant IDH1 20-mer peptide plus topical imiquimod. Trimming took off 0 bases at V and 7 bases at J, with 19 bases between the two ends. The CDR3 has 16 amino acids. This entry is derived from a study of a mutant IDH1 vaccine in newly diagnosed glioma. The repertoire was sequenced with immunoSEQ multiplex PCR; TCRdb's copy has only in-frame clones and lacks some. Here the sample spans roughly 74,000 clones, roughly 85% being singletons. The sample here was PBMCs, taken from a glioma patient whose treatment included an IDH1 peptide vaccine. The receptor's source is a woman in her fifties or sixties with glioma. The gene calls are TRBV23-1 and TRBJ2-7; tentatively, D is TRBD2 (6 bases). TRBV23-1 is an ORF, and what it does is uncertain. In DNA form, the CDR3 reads TGCGCCAGCAGTCAATCGGGGACTCCATCCTCGGGGGAGCAGTACTTC. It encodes CASSQSGTPSSGEQYF.